Detailed here is one T cell receptor (beta chain). Its antigen specificity is not known. No quality values exist for individual bases; no much larger clone is one base distant. TCRbeta CDR3 regions were amplified from genomic DNA by means of the immunoSEQ Assay, a bias-controlled multiplex PCR. The study's processing was this. Nucleated cell counts per sample were estimated from amplification of reference gene primers within the assay. Sequence reads were collapsed and filtered to measure the absolute abundance of every unique TCRbeta CDR3 rearrangement. For each sample, productive Simpson clonality was calculated as the square root of Simpson's diversity index over productive rearrangements. Entries here come from immuneACCESS through TCRdb and include only in-frame sequences with V and J called. Some clones fail to appear in such tables; in the studies checked, an unresolved V gene covers under half of the shortfall, and the cause of the remainder is unknown. D and trimming come from the DNA, and the V and J calls and clone size come from that table. Across this sample there are over 100,000 clones, with almost 70% seen only once. The ten biggest clones cover under 2.5% of the sample.

Each collaborating institution followed its own protocols to collect whole blood in K2EDTA tubes. For TCRbeta analysis, collaborators shipped samples as frozen whole blood, isolated PBMCs, or DNA extracted from either of those sample types. The data originate from a study of blood T cell repertoires in COVID-19 (dated by TCRdb to about 2020). Background for the entire study: Collaborator samples came from the United States, Italy and Spain and covered acute and convalescent phases of COVID-19. A de-identified subject ID, COVID-19 status, age in years and sex were almost always included in the sample metadata. HLA class I and class II types, where available, came from metadata supplied by the sample provider rather than from assay-based typing. The samples were drawn from two sources: the first 160 participants of the ongoing ImmuneRACE study, and 1,000 to 1,500 subjects contributed by 6 global collaborators. The prospective study material was composed of cDNA or gDNA derived from T cells, B-cell-depleted T cells, or PBMCs. A freely available public database, intended as a resource for researchers studying the immune response to SARS-CoV-2, is where the repertoires were released. Deeply sampled blood TCRbeta repertoires from subjects exposed to, actively infected with, or recovered from COVID-19 were included in the dataset.

Including the terminal cysteine and phenylalanine, the CDR3 comprises 15 residues. Just CDR3 DNA is preserved here, 45 bases in frame from base 1. The CDR1 and CDR2 encoded by the germline V gene (reference sequence) are LNHDA and SQIVND. V loses 7 bases of germline sequence and J loses 3 bases, and the interval between the two ends is 13 bases. Overall study outcomes, separate from this receptor: The amount of clinical and demographic metadata varied by source and participant and was provided uncurated.

This receptor chain uses TRBV19 and TRBJ1-6; no D gene can be assigned with confidence. The source is a woman in her seventies with acute or convalescent COVID-19. The material sequenced was peripheral blood. The CDR3 loop reads CASNDQESYNSPLHF. The sequenced DNA: TGTGCCAGTAATGATCAGGAAAGCTATAATTCACCCCTCCACTTT.